Below are 10 T cell receptor beta chains sequenced from a single sample in a study of beta chain features in type 1 diabetes. Expressed TCRB transcripts were sequenced because the entire RNA isolate underwent reverse transcription. This table comes from immunoSEQ multiplex PCR, and its TCRdb copy is limited to in-frame clones, with some not included. Counted here are about 470,000 clones, over 25% occurring once; the ten biggest clones make up 0.05% to 0.07%. Sequencing was carried out using naive CD4+ T cells from blood. These TCRs come from a young man in good health.

The table lists this clone with a few counts. The rearrangement uses TRBV7-3 and TRBJ2-1, with a weak D call TRBD1 (5 bases). The germline V and J ends were trimmed by 5 bases and 4 bases, with 9 bases remaining between them. The CDR3 runs 13 residues. CDR1 and CDR2 from the germline V gene are SGHTA and FQGTGA. CDR3 nucleotides: TGTGCCAGCAGCCCACACAGGTACAATGAGCAGTTCTTC. Protein: CASSPHRYNEQFF.

This clone has just a few counts. The J gene is TRBJ2-1, the V gene TRBV10-3, with a possible D match to TRBD2 (6 bases). The CDR3 runs to 12 residues. Germline assignment: CDR1 ENHRY and CDR2 SYGVKD. V gave up 4 bases and J gave up 5 bases, with 6 bases separating them. The CDR3 sequence: CAISAGDNEQFF. The DNA for the CDR3 is TGTGCCATCAGTGCGGGGGACAATGAGCAGTTCTTC.

This clone was seen more than once but under ten times. The J gene is TRBJ2-5, the V gene TRBV10-3; 7 bases match TRBD2. The germline CDR1 and CDR2 sequences are ENHRY and SYGVKD. Germline trimming cut 3 bases from V and 4 bases from J; bases unmatched to any gene: 5. The CDR3 loop spans 14 amino acids. CDR3 sequence reads: CAISDGASGETQYF. CDR3 coding DNA: TGTGCCATCAGTGACGGGGCTAGCGGAGAGACCCAGTACTTC.

This chain joins TRBV7-9 and TRBJ2-5; 7 nucleotides line up with TRBD2. J was trimmed by 1 base and V by 3 bases; bases with no gene match: 8. Germline CDR1 SEHNR, CDR2 FQNEAQ (reference sequence). The CDR3 is 16 residues long. The CDR3 spells CASSFGGRAAQETQYF. The DNA of the CDR3 is TGTGCCAGCAGCTTCGGAGGGAGGGCGGCCCAAGAGACCCAGTACTTC.

The sample holds a few counts of this clone. The chain has TRBV7-7 and TRBJ2-5, with D hard to call. The germline V gene has CDR1 SSHAT and CDR2 FNYEAQ (reference sequence). The CDR3 length is 13 residues. Trimming removed 1 base from V and 4 bases from J, with 7 bases in between. The CDR3 loop is CASSLGPPETQYF. For the CDR3, the DNA is TGTGCCAGCAGCTTAGGACCCCCAGAGACCCAGTACTTC.

V and J are TRBV30 and TRBJ1-2; D is undetermined. The CDR3 extends over 13 amino acids. V gave up 0 bases and J gave up 0 bases, with 5 bases separating them. CDR1 is GTSNPN and CDR2 is SVGIG in the germline V gene (reference sequence). CDR3 bases: TGTGCCTGGAGTGTAGTAACTAACTATGGCTACACCTTC. Its translation: CAWSVVTNYGYTF.

The chain employs TRBV10-3 and TRBJ2-3; 8 nucleotides align to TRBD1. Trimming at V came to 10 bases and at J to 1 base, leaving 4 bases not matched to a gene. CDR3 length equals 13 residues. Germline CDR1 ENHRY, CDR2 SYGVKD. For the CDR3, the DNA is TGTGCCACCGCAGGGGGCCGCACAGATACGCAGTATTTT. Translated, it gives CATAGGRTDTQYF.

The rearrangement links TRBV2 to TRBJ2-5, with D possibly being TRBD1 (5 bases). CDR3 length: 13 residues. Trimming left V 3 bases short and J 5 bases short, with 10 bases between. Germline V CDR1 and CDR2: SNHLY, FYNNEI. The CDR3 region has the DNA TGTGCCAGCAGTGACAGGGATGCGGAGACCCAGTACTTC. Translated: CASSDRDAETQYF.

A few counts support this clone. The chain couples TRBV7-2 to TRBJ2-3; no clear D gene. The V and J ends lost 3 bases and 2 bases respectively, with 3 bases between them. Germline V gene lookup returns CDR1 SGHTA and CDR2 FQGNSA. The CDR3 runs to 12 residues. Here the CDR3 DNA reads TGTGCCAGCAGCTTTGCCACAGATACGCAGTATTTT. Protein product: CASSFATDTQYF.

The chain couples TRBV5-4 to TRBJ2-6; D gene unclear. Trimming cost V 0 bases and J 0 bases, with 4 bases left between them. The CDR3 extends over 15 amino acids. CDR1 is SGHNT and CDR2 is YYREEE in the germline V gene (reference sequence). The CDR3 bases are TGTGCCAGCAGCTTGGGTGTCTCTGGGGCCAACGTCCTGACTTTC. Amino acids: CASSLGVSGANVLTF.